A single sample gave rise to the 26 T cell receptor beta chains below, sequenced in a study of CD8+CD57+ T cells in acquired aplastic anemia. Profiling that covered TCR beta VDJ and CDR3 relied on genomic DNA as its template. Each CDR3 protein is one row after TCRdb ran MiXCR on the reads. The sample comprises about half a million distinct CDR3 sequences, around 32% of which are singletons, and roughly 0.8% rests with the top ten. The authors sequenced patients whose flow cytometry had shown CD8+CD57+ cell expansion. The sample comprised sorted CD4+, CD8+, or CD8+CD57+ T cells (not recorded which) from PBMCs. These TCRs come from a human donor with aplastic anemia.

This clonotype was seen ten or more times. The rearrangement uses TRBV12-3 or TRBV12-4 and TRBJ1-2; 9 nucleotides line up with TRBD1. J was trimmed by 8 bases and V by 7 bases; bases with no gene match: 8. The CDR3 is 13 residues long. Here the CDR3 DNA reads TGTGCCAGCACCTACAGGGGGCAGTGGGGCTACACCTTC. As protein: CASTYRGQWGYTF.

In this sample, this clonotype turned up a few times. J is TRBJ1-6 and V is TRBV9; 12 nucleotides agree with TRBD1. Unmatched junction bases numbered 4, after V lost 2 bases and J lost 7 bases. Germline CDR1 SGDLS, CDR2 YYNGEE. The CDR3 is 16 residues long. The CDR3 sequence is CASSVGDRGRNSPLHF. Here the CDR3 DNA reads TGTGCCAGCAGCGTTGGGGACAGGGGGCGGAATTCACCCCTCCACTTT.

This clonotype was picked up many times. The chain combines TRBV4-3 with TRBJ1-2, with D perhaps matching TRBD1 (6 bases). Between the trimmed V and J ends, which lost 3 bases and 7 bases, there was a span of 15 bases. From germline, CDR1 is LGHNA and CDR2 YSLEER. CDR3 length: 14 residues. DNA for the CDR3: TGCGCCAGCAGCCAGGAATGGGGGCAAGGTGGCTACACCTTC. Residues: CASSQEWGQGGYTF.

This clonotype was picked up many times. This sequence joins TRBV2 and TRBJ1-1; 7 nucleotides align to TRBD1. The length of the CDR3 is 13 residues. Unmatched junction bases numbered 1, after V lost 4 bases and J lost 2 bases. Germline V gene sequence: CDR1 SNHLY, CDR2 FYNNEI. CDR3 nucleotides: TGTGCCAGCAGTGGACAGGGTAACACTGAAGCTTTCTTT. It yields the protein CASSGQGNTEAFF.

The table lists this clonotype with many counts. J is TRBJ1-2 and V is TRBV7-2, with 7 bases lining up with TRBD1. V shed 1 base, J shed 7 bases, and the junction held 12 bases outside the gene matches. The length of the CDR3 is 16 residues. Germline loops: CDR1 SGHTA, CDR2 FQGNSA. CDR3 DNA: TGTGCCAGCAGCTTAGAGAGCGGGCAGGGGGGTGGTGGCTACACCTTC. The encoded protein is CASSLESGQGGGGYTF.

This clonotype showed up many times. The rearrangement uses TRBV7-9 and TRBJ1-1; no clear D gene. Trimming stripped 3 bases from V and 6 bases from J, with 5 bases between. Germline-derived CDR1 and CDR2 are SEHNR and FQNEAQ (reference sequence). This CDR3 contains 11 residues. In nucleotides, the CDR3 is TGTGCCAGCAGCTTCGGACCTGAAGCTTTCTTT. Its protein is CASSFGPEAFF.

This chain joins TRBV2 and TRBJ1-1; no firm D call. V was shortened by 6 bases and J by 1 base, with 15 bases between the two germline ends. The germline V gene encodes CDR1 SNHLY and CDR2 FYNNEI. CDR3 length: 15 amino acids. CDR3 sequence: CASSPTRVTNTEAFF. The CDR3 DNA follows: TGTGCCAGCAGCCCCACTCGGGTAACGAACACTGAAGCTTTCTTT.

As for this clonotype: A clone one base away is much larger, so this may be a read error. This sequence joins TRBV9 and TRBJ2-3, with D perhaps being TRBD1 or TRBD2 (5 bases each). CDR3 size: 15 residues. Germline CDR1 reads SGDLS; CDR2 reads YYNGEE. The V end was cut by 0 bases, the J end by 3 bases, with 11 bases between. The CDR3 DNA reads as TGTGCCAGCAGCGTAGCCAGGGAGCGTACAGATACGCAGTATTTT. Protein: CASSVARERTDTQYF.

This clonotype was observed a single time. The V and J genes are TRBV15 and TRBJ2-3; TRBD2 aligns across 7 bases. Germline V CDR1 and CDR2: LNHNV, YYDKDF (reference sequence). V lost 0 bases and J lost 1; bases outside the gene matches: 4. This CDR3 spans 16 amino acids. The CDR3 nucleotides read TGTGCCACCAGCAGAGAAGGCGGGAGCGGCACAGATACGCAGTATTTT. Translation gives CATSREGGSGTDTQYF.

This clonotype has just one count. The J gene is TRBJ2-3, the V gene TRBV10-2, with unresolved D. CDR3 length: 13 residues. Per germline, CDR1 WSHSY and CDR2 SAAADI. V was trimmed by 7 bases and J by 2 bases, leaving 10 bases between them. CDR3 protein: CASKLENTDTQYF. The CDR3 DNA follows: TGCGCCAGCAAGCTGGAAAACACAGATACGCAGTATTTT.

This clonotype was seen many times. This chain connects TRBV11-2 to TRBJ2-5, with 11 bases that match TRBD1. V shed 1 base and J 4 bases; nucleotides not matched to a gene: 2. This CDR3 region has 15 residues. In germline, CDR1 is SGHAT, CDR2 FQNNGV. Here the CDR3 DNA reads TGTGCCAGCAGCTTAGCGGACAGGGGGCGAGAGACCCAGTACTTC. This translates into CASSLADRGRETQYF.

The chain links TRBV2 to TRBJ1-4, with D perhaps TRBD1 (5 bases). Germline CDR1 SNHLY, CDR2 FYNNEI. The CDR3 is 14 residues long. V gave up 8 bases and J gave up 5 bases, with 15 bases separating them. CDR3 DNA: TGTGCCAGCGGGGCAGAAGGGGACAATGAAAAACTGTTTTTT. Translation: CASGAEGDNEKLFF.

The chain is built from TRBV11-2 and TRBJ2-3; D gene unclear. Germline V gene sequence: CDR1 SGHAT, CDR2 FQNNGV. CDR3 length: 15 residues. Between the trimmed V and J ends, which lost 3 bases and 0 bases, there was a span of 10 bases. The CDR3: CASSFRPESTDTQYF. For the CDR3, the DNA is TGTGCCAGCAGCTTCCGACCAGAAAGCACAGATACGCAGTATTTT. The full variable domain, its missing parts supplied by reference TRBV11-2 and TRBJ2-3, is EAGVAQSPRYKIIEKRQSVAFWCNPISGHATLYWYQQILGQGPKLLIQFQNNGVVDDSQLPKDRFSAERLKGVDSTLKIQPAKLEDSAVYLCASSFRPESTDTQYFGPGTRLTVL.

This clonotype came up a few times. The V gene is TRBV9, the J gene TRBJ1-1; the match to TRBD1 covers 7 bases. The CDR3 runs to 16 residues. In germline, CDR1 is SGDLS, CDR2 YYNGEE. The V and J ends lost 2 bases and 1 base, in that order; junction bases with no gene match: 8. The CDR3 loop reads CASSVGHRGGNTEAFF. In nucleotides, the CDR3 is TGTGCCAGCAGCGTGGGTCACAGGGGAGGGAACACTGAAGCTTTCTTT. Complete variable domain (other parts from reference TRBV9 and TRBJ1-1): DSGVTQTPKHLITATGQRVTLRCSPRSGDLSVYWYQQSLDQGLQFLIQYYNGEERAKGNILERFSAQQFPDLHSELNLSSLELGDSALYFCASSVGHRGGNTEAFFGQGTRLTVV.

The CDR3 nucleotides are TGCAGCGTTGTGAGCGGGGTGAACACTGAAGCTTTCTTT. Protein sequence: CSVVSGVNTEAFF. This rearrangement joins TRBV29-1 to TRBJ1-1; unclear D gene. In germline, CDR1 is SQVTM, CDR2 ANQGSEA. Trimming left V 4 bases short and J 0 bases short, with 9 bases between. This CDR3 spans 13 amino acids.

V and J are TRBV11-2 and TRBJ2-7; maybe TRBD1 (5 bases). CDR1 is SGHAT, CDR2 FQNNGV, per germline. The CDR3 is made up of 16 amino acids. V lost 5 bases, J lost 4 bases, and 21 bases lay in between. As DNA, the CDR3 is TGTGCCAGCAGCCGAGAGTGGCAATCAGGGCAATACGAGCAGTACTTC. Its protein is CASSREWQSGQYEQYF.

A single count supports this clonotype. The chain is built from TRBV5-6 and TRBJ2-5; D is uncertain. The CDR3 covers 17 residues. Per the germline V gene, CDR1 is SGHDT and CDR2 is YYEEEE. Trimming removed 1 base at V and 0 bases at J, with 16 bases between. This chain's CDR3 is CASSLPPHRVYQETQYF. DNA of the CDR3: TGTGCCAGCAGCTTGCCTCCTCACAGAGTGTACCAAGAGACCCAGTACTTC.

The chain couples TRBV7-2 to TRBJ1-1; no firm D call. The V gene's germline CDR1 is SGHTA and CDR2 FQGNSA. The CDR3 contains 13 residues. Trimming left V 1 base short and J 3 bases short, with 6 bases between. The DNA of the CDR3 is TGTGCCAGCAGCTTAGATGCCGACACTGAAGCTTTCTTT. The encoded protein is CASSLDADTEAFF.

CDR3 protein: CASSQGWSYTDTQYF. The CDR3 DNA is TGTGCCAGCAGCCAAGGTTGGAGCTACACAGATACGCAGTATTTT. The chain couples TRBV3-1 to TRBJ2-3; no clear D. The CDR3 runs 15 residues. V gave up 1 base and J gave up 2 bases, with 10 bases separating them. From germline, CDR1 is LGHDT and CDR2 YNNKEL (reference sequence).

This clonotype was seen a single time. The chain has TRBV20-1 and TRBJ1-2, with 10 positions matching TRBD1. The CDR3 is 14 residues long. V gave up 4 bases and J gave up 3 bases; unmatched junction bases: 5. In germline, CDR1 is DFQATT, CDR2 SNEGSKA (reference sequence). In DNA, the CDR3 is TGCAGTGCTATCCGACAGGGGGCGGACTATGGCTACACCTTC. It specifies CSAIRQGADYGYTF.

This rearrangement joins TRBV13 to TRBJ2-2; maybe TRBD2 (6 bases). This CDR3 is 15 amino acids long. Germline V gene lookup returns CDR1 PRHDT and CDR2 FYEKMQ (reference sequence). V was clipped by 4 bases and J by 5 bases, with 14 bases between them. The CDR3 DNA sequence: TGTGCCAGCAGCTACCAACGGCGGGGAACCGGGGAGCTGTTTTTT. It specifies CASSYQRRGTGELFF.

This CDR3 reads CASSPTLGGDTDTQYF. The CDR3 nucleotides read TGCGCCAGCAGCCCTACTCTAGGCGGGGACACAGATACGCAGTATTTT. The gene calls are TRBV4-1 and TRBJ2-3; TRBD2 is a possible D gene (6 bases). CDR1 and CDR2 (germline): MGHRA, YSYEKL. CDR3 length: 16 residues. V was pared by 4 bases and J by 2 bases, with 16 bases between.

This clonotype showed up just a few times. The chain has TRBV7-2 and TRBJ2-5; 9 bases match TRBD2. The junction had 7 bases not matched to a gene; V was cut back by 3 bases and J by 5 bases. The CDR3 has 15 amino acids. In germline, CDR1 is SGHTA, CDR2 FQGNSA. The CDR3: CASSFPKGTSETQYF. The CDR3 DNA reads TGTGCCAGCAGCTTCCCTAAAGGGACTAGCGAGACCCAGTACTTC.

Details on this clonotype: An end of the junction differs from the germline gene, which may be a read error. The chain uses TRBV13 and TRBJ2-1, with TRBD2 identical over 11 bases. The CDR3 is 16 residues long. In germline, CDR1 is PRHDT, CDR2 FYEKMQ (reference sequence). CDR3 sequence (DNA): TGTGCCAGCAGCATAGGTCCTAGCGGGGGGTACAATGAGCAGTTCTTC. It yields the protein CASSIGPSGGYNEQFF.

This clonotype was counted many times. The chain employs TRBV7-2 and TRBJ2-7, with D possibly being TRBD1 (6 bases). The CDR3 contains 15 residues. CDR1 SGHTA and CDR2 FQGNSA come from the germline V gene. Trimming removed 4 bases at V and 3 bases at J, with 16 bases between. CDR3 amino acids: CASSSYKDSLYEQYF. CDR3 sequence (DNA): TGTGCCAGCAGCTCATATAAGGACAGCCTCTACGAGCAGTACTTC.

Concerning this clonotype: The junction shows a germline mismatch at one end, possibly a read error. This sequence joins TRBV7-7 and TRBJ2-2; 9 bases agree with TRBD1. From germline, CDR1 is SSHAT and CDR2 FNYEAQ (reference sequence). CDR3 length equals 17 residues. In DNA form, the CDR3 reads TGTGCTAGCAGCCGTATCCCGGGACAGGGTCACACCGGGGAGCTGTTTTTT. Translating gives CASSRIPGQGHTGELFF.